This T cell receptor beta chain was observed in a study of identical twins. There were only healthy Caucasians among the donors. CDR3 length: 17 residues. Looked up from germline, CDR1 is MGHRA and CDR2 is YSYEKL. J lost 2 bases, V lost 2 bases, and 6 bases had no gene match. The authors used template switching to add a universal primer site and gave cDNA unique molecular identifiers. One entry per CDR3 protein, called by TCRdb with MiXCR from the 5' RACE reads. The sample has nearly 900,000 distinct CDR3 sequences, about 12% seen once; the top ten hold roughly 1.6%. In this sample, this clonotype turned up a few times. The sample was also linked to a second study, of yellow fever vaccine responses in identical twins.

The V call is TRBV4-1, the J call TRBJ2-2; TRBD2 agrees at 9 bases. The clonotype originates from a young woman in good health. Sequencing was performed on PBMCs. The CDR3 sequence: CASSQPAGGINTGELFF. The CDR3 nucleotides are TGCGCCAGCAGCCAACCAGCGGGGGGTATCAACACCGGGGAGCTGTTTTTT.